This T cell receptor beta chain appears in the sequencing data of a study of somatic mutations in cytotoxic T cells in rheumatoid arthritis listed by TCRdb under 2017. As for the study more broadly: Before any treatment started and right after they were diagnosed, patients gave peripheral blood samples (30 ml EDTA). Some V beta antibody-stained T-cell populations were flow-sorted on a FACSAria II or Sony SH800 at nearly 100% purity, and sorted V beta1+ cells also underwent TCRB sequencing. To characterize clonality, the study used TCRB deep sequencing while asking whether somatic mutations are carried by expanded CD8+ T-cell clones in newly diagnosed, untreated rheumatoid arthritis. A total of more than 55 rheumatoid arthritis patients and 20 to 25 healthy controls underwent TCRB deep sequencing. Median age was essentially the same in the patient group and the control group.

CDR1 and CDR2, looked up from the germline V gene, are SNHLY and FYNNEI. CDR3 length: 16 amino acids, cysteine to phenylalanine. CDR3 DNA is the only sequence kept; it has 48 bases, read in frame from the first base. V and J lose 3 bases and 0 bases, and a span of 15 bases separates them. Flow cytometry confirmed the purity of CD4+ and CD8+ cells that had been isolated by positive magnetic bead selection on an AutoMACS. Clonal expansions were first screened by flow cytometry with a TCR V beta antibody panel, then characterized by TCRB deep sequencing of sorted CD8+ fractions. Peripheral blood mononuclear cells were obtained using density gradient separation with Ficoll-Paque PLUS. Nucleospin Tissue or Tissue XS kits were used to extract DNA from CD4-enriched, CD8-enriched or PBMC samples, and a Qubit 2.0 fluorometer was used for quantification. As regards this clone: The target of this receptor is not known. No much larger clone exists at a distance of one base, and base qualities are not known.

Findings and caveats that apply to the study as a whole: The finding that TRBV07 was slightly underrepresented in patients was left unadjusted for multiple comparisons. The antigen targets of the expanded CD8+ clones were unknown, and absence from virus-specific databases did not rule out viral specificity. Several identical CD8+ TCRB sequences were found in both blood and synovial fluid, and in about an eighth of the roughly 65 patients the largest CD8+ clone exceeded 20% of CD8+ cells. CD8+ T-cell clonality did not differ significantly between rheumatoid arthritis patients and age-matched healthy controls. In patients, CD8+ clonality rose with age (Spearman r ~ 0.47), which was not the case in healthy controls.

The immunoSEQ assay was applied to genomic DNA for TCRB CDR3 sequencing. The published analysis was carried out like this. Published virus-specific TCRB sequences were compared with patient CD8+ clones larger than 1%, and only a few matches were found. The analyses included only productive TCRB rearrangements. A clone was defined by a unique TCRB CDR3 sequence, and clonality was computed as a productive clonality index based on Shannon entropy. To calculate repertoire overlap between two samples, the template counts of each clone were considered relative to each sample's total templates. Flow cytometry-measured V-gene usage correlated with V-gene usage from TCRB sequencing, with a Spearman r of 0.61. The source is immuneACCESS, and TCRdb retained only in-frame sequences with V and J called. Part of the clones is not carried over; for the studies checked, unresolved V genes explain less than half of this, and the remainder is unexplained. V, J and clone size are those of that table, while D and trimming were read from the DNA. The sample table records around 13,000 clones; nearly 80% of these occur just once. The top ten clones comprise about 22% of the sample.

The receptor chain draws on TRBV2 and TRBJ2-7; TRBD2 could be the D gene, as 5 bases match. The TCR comes from an adult with rheumatoid arthritis. The sequencing input was CD8+ T cells sorted from blood. The CDR3 is CASSDDSEGLSYEQYF. The sequenced DNA is TGTGCCAGCAGTGACGACTCCGAGGGTCTCTCCTACGAGCAGTACTTC.